This T cell receptor beta chain was recovered during a study of beta chain features in type 1 diabetes. Overall study context: Over all samples combined, 107,917,701 sorted cells were examined. Study conclusions and caveats: Cells that show high TCR expression could be over-represented by cDNA sequencing. Shorter TCRB CDR3s, moderately but significantly so, marked every one of the four CD4+ subsets in Type 1 diabetes patients.

In regard to this clone: Antigen: not known.

This CDR3 has 15 residues. Germline CDR1 and CDR2: SGDLS and YYNGEE. Trimming cost V 4 bases and J 2 bases, with 16 bases left between them. Investigators reverse transcribed all isolated RNA, so they sequenced expressed TCRB transcripts. The method was immunoSEQ multiplex PCR; TCRdb's version includes in-frame clones alone and lacks a portion of them. The table records about 160,000 clones, around 8.6% of them present only once. This chain joins TRBV9 and TRBJ2-7, with D perhaps matching TRBD2 (6 bases). The TCR comes from a woman aged 18-29 years with type 1 diabetes. The sequenced sample was central memory CD4+ T cells from blood. CDR3 sequence (DNA): TGTGCCAGCAGCAGAGATGCTAGCGCGGCCTACGAGCAGTACTTC. It translates to CASSRDASAAYEQYF.